The 3 T cell receptor beta chains below were found in one sample sequenced in a study of T cells expressing NK-cell markers. TCRdb re-called the 5' RACE reads and shows each CDR3 protein once, DNA omitted. This table lists roughly 450,000 distinct CDR3 sequences. The sample comprised blood T cells: a sorted CD56 or NKG2C T cell subset, CD4+ or CD8+ T cells, or bulk PBMC T cells (not recorded which). The receptor set was obtained from a woman aged 50 to 60 in good health.

The chain is built from TRBV7-9 and TRBJ2-1; the D call from TCRdb, TRBD1, cannot be confirmed without DNA. The germline gives CDR1 SEHNR, CDR2 FQNEAQ (reference sequence). The CDR3 loop spans 17 amino acids. The CDR3 loop is CASSLAVAPGGYNEQFF. The entire variable domain, with the rest obtained from reference TRBV7-9 and TRBJ2-1, is as follows: DTGVSQNPRHKITKRGQNVTFRCDPISEHNRLYWYRQTLGQGPEFLTYFQNEAQLEKSRLLSDRFSAERPKGSFSTLEIQRTEQGDSAMYLCASSLAVAPGGYNEQFFGPGTRLTVL.

J is TRBJ2-1 and V is TRBV29-1; TCRdb lists TRBD2, though no DNA is available to test this call. The CDR3 is made up of 12 amino acids. Per germline, CDR1 SQVTM and CDR2 ANQGSEA. The CDR3 here is CSVADYTFGQFF.

This sequence joins TRBV12-3 or TRBV12-4 and TRBJ2-3; TCRdb proposes TRBD1, but this gene call is untestable without DNA. This CDR3 contains 15 residues. CDR3 sequence reads: CASSRMTGSTDTQYF.